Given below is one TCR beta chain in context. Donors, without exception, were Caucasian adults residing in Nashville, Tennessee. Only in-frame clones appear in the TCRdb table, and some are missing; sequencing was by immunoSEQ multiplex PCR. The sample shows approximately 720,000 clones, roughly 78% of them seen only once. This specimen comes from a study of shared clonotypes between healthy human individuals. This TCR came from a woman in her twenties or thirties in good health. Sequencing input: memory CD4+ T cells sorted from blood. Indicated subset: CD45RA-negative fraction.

The CDR3 region is CASQRLAGGNEQFF. The DNA for the CDR3 is TGTGCCAGCCAGAGACTAGCGGGGGGCAATGAGCAGTTCTTC. The chain is built from TRBV19 and TRBJ2-1; 13 positions match TRBD2. The germline CDR1 and CDR2 sequences are LNHDA and SQIVND (reference sequence). The CDR3 loop spans 14 amino acids. Trimming removed 9 bases from V and 6 bases from J; junction bases left unmatched: 5.